Sequencing of this T cell receptor beta chain was carried out in a study of metastatic and nonmetastatic thyroid tumors. The table lists this clone with many counts. Each patient went into thyroid surgery without having received any treatment. TCRdb re-called the PCR reads via MiXCR. The profile covers 16,000 or so clones, with approximately 25% appearing a single time and roughly an eighth taken by the ten largest. Trimming took 4 bases from V and 5 from J; bases not matched to a gene: 8. Germline values: CDR1 MNHNS, CDR2 SASEGT. The CDR3 spans 15 residues. The source is a male donor with papillary thyroid cancer or a benign thyroid nodule (not recorded which). Some clones in this sample may be carry-over from other donors' samples. Sequencing was performed on tumor tissue. The chain carries TRBV6-1 and TRBJ2-1; 7 nucleotides agree with TRBD2. DNA of the CDR3: TGTGCCAGCAGTGTAACAGGACTAGAAAACAATGAGCAGTTCTTC. It specifies CASSVTGLENNEQFF.